Listed below are T cell receptor beta chains from one sample, sequenced in a study of T-cell reconstitution after alpha-beta-depleted transplantation in children. TCRdb used MiXCR to reprocess the PCR reads, holding one entry per CDR3 protein. In the table there are about 98,000 distinct CDR3 sequences, under 25% of which are singletons. The specimen was PBMCs, collected before TCRalphabeta/CD19-depleted stem cell transplant. These receptors were taken from a boy aged 2-9 years with acute lymphoblastic leukemia, due to receive a stem cell transplant. Each CDR3 is given with its conserved first and last residue. A D gene is named only where the DNA matches it firmly. Clone size is stated in some rows and not others, as once, few, many or a class when expanded.

cdr3_nt cdr3_aa v_call d_call j_call clone_size
TGCGCCAGCAGGACAGGGCCGGAGCAGTACTTC CASRTGPEQYF TRBV5-1 TRBD1 TRBJ2-7 many
TGCGCCAGCAGCTTCCAGTCGTACCAAGAGACCCAGTACTTC CASSFQSYQETQYF TRBV5-1 NA TRBJ2-5 NA
TGTGCCACCAGCAGCTCGAAGTCACCCTACAATGAGCAGTTCTTC CATSSSKSPYNEQFF TRBV15 NA TRBJ2-1 many
TGTGCCTGGAGTTCGGGGGGTAAGACTGAAGCTTTCTTT CAWSSGGKTEAFF TRBV30 NA TRBJ1-1 NA
TGCAGTGCTAGAGACCCGGGACAGGTATATGGCTACACCTTC CSARDPGQVYGYTF TRBV20-1 TRBD1 TRBJ1-2 NA
TGCAGCGTTGGAGACAGCTCGGCTAACTATGGCTACACCTTC CSVGDSSANYGYTF TRBV29-1 NA TRBJ1-2 few
TGCGCCAGCAGCTGGGGACAGCCTCTCATGGAGCAGTTCTTC CASSWGQPLMEQFF TRBV5-1 TRBD1 TRBJ2-1 NA
TGTGCCAGCAGTTTTGTACGAGGGATGAACACTGAAGCTTTCTTT CASSFVRGMNTEAFF TRBV28 NA TRBJ1-1 NA
TGTGCCAGCCTACAAGCGGCTAGCGGAGGGATCAGCGCCAAAAACATTCAGTACTTC CASLQAASGGISAKNIQYF TRBV2 TRBD2 TRBJ2-4 few
TGTGCCAGCAGTATATACAATAGTGATGAGCAGTTCTTC CASSIYNSDEQFF TRBV25-1 NA TRBJ2-1 few
TGCAGCGTTACCCCCGCAGGGGGCTACGAGCAGTACTTC CSVTPAGGYEQYF TRBV29-1 TRBD1 TRBJ2-7 NA
TGTGCCATCAGCCCATTGAGGGCGCATGAGCAGTTCTTC CAISPLRAHEQFF TRBV10-3 NA TRBJ2-1 many
TGTGCCAGCAGCACATATAGCAATCAGCCCCAGCATTTT CASSTYSNQPQHF TRBV7-2 NA TRBJ1-5 NA
TGTGCCAGCAGCCCCTGGACAGTGGAGACTGGAAACACCATATATTTT CASSPWTVETGNTIYF TRBV7-2 NA TRBJ1-3 NA
TGCGCCAGCAGCTGGGGAGACAGGTCTCCCTACAATGAGCAGTTCTTC CASSWGDRSPYNEQFF TRBV5-1 NA TRBJ2-1 few
TGTGCCAGCTCACCGGAGGGCTCGGGGGCCAACGTCCTGACTTTC CASSPEGSGANVLTF TRBV18 NA TRBJ2-6 NA
TGCAGCGTTGAAGGAGGCAGGGGTACGGGCTATGGCTACACCTTC CSVEGGRGTGYGYTF TRBV29-1 NA TRBJ1-2 NA
TGTGCCAGCAGTGGAAAAGATCAGCCCCAGCATTTT CASSGKDQPQHF TRBV28 NA TRBJ1-5 NA
TGCGCCTCCACGGGGGGACAGATCACAGATACGCAGTATTTT CASTGGQITDTQYF TRBV5-1 NA TRBJ2-3 NA
TGTGCCAGCAGCAAGGACGGGAATCAGCCCCAGCATTTT CASSKDGNQPQHF TRBV7-9 NA TRBJ1-5 NA
TGTGCCAGCAGCTTATCCGGCAGGGGGCAGTATCAGCCCCAGCATTTT CASSLSGRGQYQPQHF TRBV7-2 TRBD1 TRBJ1-5 NA
TGTGCCAGTAAAGGGTCTTCAGAGACCCAGTACTTC CASKGSSETQYF TRBV28 NA TRBJ2-5 few
TGTGCCTGGACCTCCCTCGGGACATCTGGGGCCAACGTCCTGACTTTC CAWTSLGTSGANVLTF TRBV30 NA TRBJ2-6 NA
TGTGCCAGCAGCCAAGTAGGCAGGGCTGGAAACACCATATATTTT CASSQVGRAGNTIYF TRBV3-1 NA TRBJ1-3 NA
TGTGCCAGCAGCGGGGGGGCTAGCGGAGGCACAGATACGCAGTATTTT CASSGGASGGTDTQYF TRBV12-3/TRBV12-4 TRBD2 TRBJ2-3 few
TGCGCCAGCAGCCATACCGGTAGCGGAGAGGAGACCCAGTACTTC CASSHTGSGEETQYF TRBV4-1 NA TRBJ2-5 NA
TGTGCCAGCAGTCCCAACACCTACCAAGAGACCCAGTACTTC CASSPNTYQETQYF TRBV28 NA TRBJ2-5 NA
TGTGCCAGCAGCGAACAACAGGGGTTGAGGCAGCCCCAGCATTTT CASSEQQGLRQPQHF TRBV7-2 TRBD1 TRBJ1-5 few
TGTGCCAGCAGCCAAGGCAAGGGGGCGGCTGCCGGGGAGCTGTTTTTT CASSQGKGAAAGELFF TRBV3-1 TRBD1 TRBJ2-2 few
TGCAGTGCCTCCTACGAGCAGTACTTC CSASYEQYF TRBV20-1 NA TRBJ2-7 NA
TGCGCCAGCAGCCAAGGTAGCGAGCAGTACTTC CASSQGSEQYF TRBV4-1 NA TRBJ2-7 many
TGCAGCGTTGGGCAGAACCAAGAGACCCAGTACTTC CSVGQNQETQYF TRBV29-1 NA TRBJ2-5 NA
TGTGCCAGCAGCCCCTCGGGCCGGGATACGCAGTATTTT CASSPSGRDTQYF TRBV11-2 NA TRBJ2-3 few
TGTGCCAGCAGCGGGCGTAGGTACAATGAGCAGTTCTTC CASSGRRYNEQFF TRBV7-9 NA TRBJ2-1 few
TGCGCCAGCAGCTTGGGACAGTCAACGCAAGAGACCCAGTACTTC CASSLGQSTQETQYF TRBV5-1 NA TRBJ2-5 medium-sized
TGTGCCAGACAGACGACAGGGTCCTACAATGAGCAGTTCTTC CARQTTGSYNEQFF TRBV2 TRBD1 TRBJ2-1 NA
TGTGCCAGCAGCCCTCAGCGGGAGGCTGAGCAGTTCTTC CASSPQREAEQFF TRBV7-2 TRBD2 TRBJ2-1 few
TGCAGTGCTAGAGTGACTAGCGGAGGGCTACACAATGAGCAGTTCTTC CSARVTSGGLHNEQFF TRBV20-1 TRBD2 TRBJ2-1 NA
TGTGCCAGCAGCTCTACAGGGGCTCCCTACGAGCAGTACTTC CASSSTGAPYEQYF TRBV7-8 TRBD1 TRBJ2-7 few
TGTGCCAGCAGTGAGGACAGTAATAATTCACCCCTCCACTTT CASSEDSNNSPLHF TRBV28 NA TRBJ1-6 few
TGTGCCACCAGCAGAGAGCGACTAGCGGAGGAGTACAATGAGCAGTTCTTC CATSRERLAEEYNEQFF TRBV15 TRBD2 TRBJ2-1 NA
TGTGCCAGCGCCCACCTTAGCGGGGGCTACAATGAGCAGTTCTTC CASAHLSGGYNEQFF TRBV2 TRBD2 TRBJ2-1 NA
TGTGCCAGCAGTTCCCCTGGGGGGGTACCCTACAATGAGCAGTTCTTC CASSSPGGVPYNEQFF TRBV28 TRBD2 TRBJ2-1 NA
TGTGCCATGGGCCCCGGAGTTAGTAGAGGGGCGTCAGATACGCAGTATTTT CAMGPGVSRGASDTQYF TRBV19 NA TRBJ2-3 NA
TGCAGTGCTAGGTCTACTAGCGGGAGGGCCTACGAGCAGTACTTC CSARSTSGRAYEQYF TRBV20-1 TRBD2 TRBJ2-7 few
TGCGCCAGCAGCTTGACCGTAGGCCATGAGCAGTTCTTC CASSLTVGHEQFF TRBV5-1 NA TRBJ2-1 NA
TGCAGTGCTAGAGATATTCGTGAAGCTTTCTTT CSARDIREAFF TRBV20-1 NA TRBJ1-1 NA
TGTGCCACTTGGGTGGAGGGGCGGGAGACCCAGTACTTC CATWVEGRETQYF TRBV10-3 NA TRBJ2-5 NA
TGCGCCAGCAGCGGCCGTCACCCGAACACCGGGGAGCTGTTTTTT CASSGRHPNTGELFF TRBV4-1 NA TRBJ2-2 many
TGCAGTGCTAGTAGGCTCTCCTACGAGCAGTACTTC CSASRLSYEQYF TRBV20-1 NA TRBJ2-7 NA
TGTGCCAGCAGTTTAGCCGGGGCCAGCTACGAGCAGTACTTC CASSLAGASYEQYF TRBV12-3/TRBV12-4 NA TRBJ2-7 medium-sized
TGTGCCAGCAGCTACCGTGCACAAGAGACCCAGTACTTC CASSYRAQETQYF TRBV7-2 NA TRBJ2-5 NA
TGTGCCACCAGTGAAGGGACAGTGCGCAATGAGCAGTTCTTC CATSEGTVRNEQFF TRBV24-1 TRBD1 TRBJ2-1 NA
TGTGCCAGCAGTCCGACTAGCGGGAGGGCCTCCCCCACAGATACGCAGTATTTT CASSPTSGRASPTDTQYF TRBV27 TRBD2 TRBJ2-3 many
TGTGCCAGCAGCCAAGATGAGGACAGGGGGCACCATGAGCAGTTCTTC CASSQDEDRGHHEQFF TRBV3-1 TRBD1 TRBJ2-1 few
TGTGCCAGCAGTTTTTTCAAGTCAGAGACCCAGTACTTC CASSFFKSETQYF TRBV28 NA TRBJ2-5 NA
TGTGCCAGCAGGAGGACTAGCGGAGAGAACACCGGGGAGCTGTTTTTT CASRRTSGENTGELFF TRBV12-3/TRBV12-4 TRBD2 TRBJ2-2 few
TGTGCCAGCAGTTCTAGCGGTGGGGCTAGTGTGAGGGAGACCCAGTACTTC CASSSSGGASVRETQYF TRBV12-3/TRBV12-4 TRBD2 TRBJ2-5 NA
TGTGCCTCGGGGGGGTTCAACTATGGCTACACCTTC CASGGFNYGYTF TRBV10-3 NA TRBJ1-2 NA
TGCGCCAGCAGATTTAGCGGAGGGGCGCGCGAGCAGTACTTC CASRFSGGAREQYF TRBV5-1 NA TRBJ2-7 many